This T cell receptor beta chain was recorded in a study of T cells in Graves' hyperthyroidism and ophthalmopathy. CDR3 length: 17 amino acids. V dropped 4 bases and J dropped 1 base, with 17 bases sitting between them. The germline CDR1 and CDR2 sequences are LNHDA and SQIVND (reference sequence). Blood dates from first hyperthyroidism diagnosis, before any ophthalmopathy symptoms. Authors of the study amplified TCR beta CDR3 regions from RNA transcripts. First-round RT-PCR of the TCR CDR3 relied on the HTBI primer set. One entry per CDR3 protein results from TCRdb running MiXCR on the multiplex PCR reads. The table shows about 380,000 distinct CDR3 sequences, with approximately 13% occurring only once.

The chain employs TRBV19 and TRBJ1-5; D not resolved. The sample comprised blood. The clonotype comes from a man aged 30 to 45 with Graves' hyperthyroidism that later progressed to Graves' ophthalmopathy. The CDR3 is CASSKVAGQESNQPQHF. CDR3 in DNA: TGTGCCAGTAGTAAGGTAGCAGGCCAGGAGAGCAATCAGCCCCAGCATTTT. The whole variable domain, filled in from reference TRBV19 and TRBJ1-5, reads DGGITQSPKYLFRKEGQNVTLSCEQNLNHDAMYWYRQDPGQGLRLIYYSQIVNDFQKGDIAEGYSVSREKKESFPLTVTSAQKNPTAFYLCASSKVAGQESNQPQHFGDGTRLSIL.